This TCR beta chain was sequenced in a study of T cells in Graves' hyperthyroidism and ophthalmopathy. Study results and limitations: Clonotypes that were expanded in thyroid above 0.001 mostly appeared in blood too.

This CDR3 has 17 residues. V lost 0 bases and J lost 5; bases outside the gene matches: 8. Per the germline V gene, CDR1 is LGHNA and CDR2 is YNFKEQ. RNA transcripts yielded amplified TCR beta CDR3 regions. TCR CDR3 regions were first amplified by RT-PCR with HTBI primers. From the multiplex PCR reads, TCRdb called clonotypes with MiXCR, one entry per CDR3 protein. The data show hundreds of thousands of distinct CDR3 sequences, less than 15% seen once. This clonotype was counted many times. Antigen: not known. Sequenced sample: blood. The sequence came from a woman aged 18-29 years with Graves' hyperthyroidism. The genes are TRBV4-2 and TRBJ2-1; 9 nucleotides line up with TRBD2. DNA for the CDR3: TGTGCCAGCAGCCAAGATTCAGTAGCGGGAGCGGACAATGAGCAGTTCTTC. As protein: CASSQDSVAGADNEQFF.